The rows below give T cell receptor beta chains drawn from one sample of a study of T-cell memory formation after mild COVID-19. Each CDR3 protein gets one entry after TCRdb re-called the 5' RACE reads with MiXCR. The sample lists roughly 340,000 distinct CDR3 sequences; around a fifth were seen once. Sequenced input: PBMCs or a T cell subset sorted from them (not recorded which). These receptors were collected from a man aged 18 to 30 who had mild COVID-19 (a few samples of this study predate the infection). Cell type and time point are not known. The CDR3 runs from the conserved cysteine through the conserved F or W. D genes are given only for firm matches. Clone sizes are given selectively: once, few, many, or a class where the clone is expanded.

d_gene,j_gene,abundance,v_gene,CDR3nt,CDR3aa
-,TRBJ2-7,few,TRBV20-1,TGCAGTGCTAGAGTTGTCTACGAGCAGTACTTC,CSARVVYEQYF
-,TRBJ1-2,many,TRBV6-5,TGTGCCAGCAGTTACTCGACCAGGGGAGGCTACACCTTC,CASSYSTRGGYTF
-,TRBJ2-3,-,TRBV6-2/TRBV6-3,TGTGCCAGCAGTTACCGGGGAATAGGGGCCACAGATACGCAGTATTTT,CASSYRGIGATDTQYF
-,TRBJ2-3,-,TRBV20-1,TGCAGTGCTAAGAGCCTCCTCAGGGGTACAGATACGCAGTATTTT,CSAKSLLRGTDTQYF
TRBD2,TRBJ2-1,-,TRBV4-3,TGCGCCAGCAGCCAAGATGTAGCGGGGGGGTACAATGAGCAGTTCTTC,CASSQDVAGGYNEQFF
-,TRBJ1-5,few,TRBV7-2,TGTGCCAGCAGCCCCCGACGAGGGCGTCAGCCCCAGCATTTT,CASSPRRGRQPQHF
TRBD2,TRBJ2-1,few,TRBV4-2,TGTGCCAGCAGCCAAGAAGCGGGGGGGCGCAATGAGCAGTTCTTC,CASSQEAGGRNEQFF
-,TRBJ1-1,-,TRBV18,TGTGCCAGCTCCGAAATTATCAAGGGTGAAGCTTTCTTT,CASSEIIKGEAFF
-,TRBJ1-2,-,TRBV28,TGTGCCAGCAGTGCTGATTATGGCTACACCTTC,CASSADYGYTF
TRBD1,TRBJ1-2,few,TRBV4-3,TGCGCCAGCAGCCAACGACAGGGGGCCGACTTCTATGGCTACACCTTC,CASSQRQGADFYGYTF
-,TRBJ1-4,few,TRBV5-1,TGCGCCAGCAGCTTGGTTGGTCCAACTAATGAAAAACTGTTTTTT,CASSLVGPTNEKLFF
TRBD1,TRBJ2-1,-,TRBV6-5,TGTGCCAGCAGATTTAGACAGGGTTACAATGAGCAGTTCTTC,CASRFRQGYNEQFF
TRBD1,TRBJ1-5,-,TRBV10-3,TGTGCCATCAGCTCGACAGGGGAGAATCAGCCCCAGCATTTT,CAISSTGENQPQHF
-,TRBJ1-1,-,TRBV20-1,TGCAGTGCTACAGACACTGAAGCTTTATTT,CSATDTEALF
-,TRBJ1-3,-,TRBV7-9,TGTGCCAGCAGCTTGTTATCGGGCGGGATGATCTCTGGAAACACCATATATTTT,CASSLLSGGMISGNTIYF
-,TRBJ2-3,-,TRBV14,TGTGCCAGCAGCCAAGGCTTGGGGGGCCTCCGCACAGATACGCAGTATTTT,CASSQGLGGLRTDTQYF
TRBD1,TRBJ1-2,-,TRBV7-2,TGTGCCAGCAGCTTAGTCCCGTCGACAGGGGCTAACTATGGCTACACCTTC,CASSLVPSTGANYGYTF
-,TRBJ2-1,-,TRBV7-2,TGTGCCAGCAGCTTGGACTTTGGGGGGTACAATGAGCAGTTCTTC,CASSLDFGGYNEQFF
-,TRBJ2-7,few,TRBV5-4,TGTGCCAGCCGCGACGCCGGACAGTACTCCTACGAGCAGTACTTC,CASRDAGQYSYEQYF
-,TRBJ2-1,-,TRBV11-2,TGTGCCAGCGGGGACCTTTCGAGCTCCTACAATGAGCAGTTCTTC,CASGDLSSSYNEQFF
-,TRBJ2-2,few,TRBV6-6,TGTGCCAGCAGTTACTCACGGGAAAGGGCCGGGGAGCTGTTTTTT,CASSYSRERAGELFF
-,TRBJ1-1,-,TRBV18,TGTGCCAGCTCACCAACTCTAGGTGGGGGGCACGCTGAAGCTTTCTTT,CASSPTLGGGHAEAFF
-,TRBJ2-5,few,TRBV3-1,TGTGCCAGCAGCCATGATCAAGAGACCCAGTACTTC,CASSHDQETQYF
-,TRBJ2-7,few,TRBV15,TGTGCCACCAGCAGGGAGGTCCGAGGACTTGGGGAGCAGTACTTC,CATSREVRGLGEQYF
-,TRBJ1-1,-,TRBV20-1,TGCAGTGCTCCGCCGGTGCAAAGCGGCACTGAAGCTTTCTTT,CSAPPVQSGTEAFF
-,TRBJ2-1,many,TRBV5-1,TGCGCCAGCAGCTTGTCCACTAACAATGAGCAGTTCTTC,CASSLSTNNEQFF
TRBD1,TRBJ2-5,few,TRBV6-2/TRBV6-3,TGTGCCAGCAGCGACGGACAGGGAACAGTGGAGACCCAGTACTTC,CASSDGQGTVETQYF
TRBD2,TRBJ2-1,few,TRBV7-2,TGTGCCAGCAGCTCTGTCCCCGGGACTAGCGGTGGTTACAATGAGCAGTTCTTC,CASSSVPGTSGGYNEQFF
-,TRBJ2-5,few,TRBV15,TGTGCCACCAGCAGAGATCAATCAGAGACCCAGTACTTC,CATSRDQSETQYF
-,TRBJ1-2,-,TRBV3-1,TGTGCCAGCACCAGGTTCTCCTTAAGCGGCGCAGGCGTGTATGGCTACACCTTC,CASTRFSLSGAGVYGYTF
-,TRBJ2-3,-,TRBV12-3/TRBV12-4,TGTGCCTGCAGTTTACTCGGGGCTTACTTCACAGATACGCAGTATTTT,CACSLLGAYFTDTQYF
-,TRBJ2-1,many,TRBV20-1,TGCAGTGCTCCGGACTCAAGAGAGGATGAGCAGTTCTTC,CSAPDSREDEQFF
-,TRBJ2-3,few,TRBV27,TGTGCCAGCAGGCCGGGCCCCAAAGGAGATACGCAGTATTTT,CASRPGPKGDTQYF
-,TRBJ2-5,-,TRBV4-3,TGCGCCAGCAGCCAAGGTCAGGGTGGCCAAGAGACCCAGTACTTC,CASSQGQGGQETQYF
TRBD2,TRBJ2-7,few,TRBV7-2,TGTGCCAGCAGCTTAGCCCTGGGACTAGCGGGCTACGAGCAGTACTTC,CASSLALGLAGYEQYF
-,TRBJ1-4,-,TRBV3-1,TGTGCCAGCAGTTATCGAGGGGATGAAAAACTGTTTTTT,CASSYRGDEKLFF
-,TRBJ2-5,-,TRBV12-3/TRBV12-4,TGTGCCAGCAGTTCCGGGGCCTTAGCGGAGACCCAGTACTTC,CASSSGALAETQYF
-,TRBJ2-7,-,TRBV4-2,TGTGCCAGCAGCCAAGCAGGTAGTAGGTACGAGCAGTACTTC,CASSQAGSRYEQYF
-,TRBJ1-6,-,TRBV29-1,TGCAGCGCCCGGGGAGGGGCGGGGAGCTCCTATAATTCACCCCTCCACTTT,CSARGGAGSSYNSPLHF
-,TRBJ2-1,-,TRBV11-2,TGTGCCAGCAGCCCCGGGCAGGTTATAGGGCAGTTCTTC,CASSPGQVIGQFF